This T cell receptor beta chain was recorded in a study of blood T cell repertoires in COVID-19. Using immunoSEQ multiplex PCR, the repertoire was profiled, and TCRdb retains in-frame clones only, with some absent. The sample shows about 230,000 clones, roughly four fifths of them seen only once. In its sample, this clone was seen once. The clonotype comes from a man in his 60s who had recovered from COVID-19. Source material: PBMCs or T cells enriched from blood (not recorded which).

CDR3 in amino acids: CASSGYRGANEKLFF. The CDR3 DNA reads as TGTGCCAGCAGTGGGTACAGGGGGGCTAATGAAAAACTGTTTTTT. The chain links TRBV2 to TRBJ1-4; 8 bases agree with TRBD1. CDR1 SNHLY and CDR2 FYNNEI come from the germline V gene. The CDR3 runs to 15 residues. The ends lost 4 bases at V and 3 bases at J; junction bases unmatched: 4.